These T cell receptor beta chains were read from a single sample in a study of T cell repertoires in aging, cancer and after chemotherapy. TCRdb itself ran the multiplex PCR reads through MiXCR, one entry per CDR3 protein. The table lists about 8,800 distinct CDR3 sequences, around 35% of them singletons. The sequenced sample was blood. The receptors were gathered from a human donor in good health. Each CDR3 is given with its conserved first and last residue. Fields, in order: D gene, J gene, clone size, V gene, CDR3 DNA, CDR3 protein. A D gene is named only where the DNA matches it firmly. Only part of the rows carry a size: once, few, many, or a class if the clone is expanded.

TRBD1 TRBJ1-2 . TRBV5-6 TGCGCCAGCAGCCCGGGGACAGGACTTGGGGACTATGGCTACACCTTC CASSPGTGLGDYGYTF
. TRBJ1-3 . TRBV18 TGTGCAAGCTCATCGGGGTCTCCAGGTGGCGGAAACACCATATATTTT CASSSGSPGGGNTIYF
. TRBJ1-5 few TRBV30 TGTGCCTGGAGTGGGACCAGCAATCAGCCCCAGCATTTT CAWSGTSNQPQHF
TRBD2 TRBJ2-1 . TRBV11-3 TGTGCCAGCAGTTCCCCTAGCGGGGGGGTGAATGAGCAGTTCTTC CASSSPSGGVNEQFF
. TRBJ2-2 medium-sized TRBV11-3 TGTGCCAGCAGCGGGAACACCGGGGAGCTGTTTTTT CASSGNTGELFF
. TRBJ2-7 medium-sized TRBV6-5 TGTGCCAGCAGTGCCGACGGTGCGGGGCCCTACGAGCAGTACTTC CASSADGAGPYEQYF
. TRBJ2-5 . TRBV5-5 TGTGCCAGCAGCTTGATGGGTACGGGGGAGACCCAGTACTTC CASSLMGTGETQYF
. TRBJ2-5 . TRBV27 TGTGCCAGCAGTTTAAGTGGATCGGAGACCCAGTACTTC CASSLSGSETQYF
. TRBJ1-4 . TRBV6-5 TGTGCCAGCAGTTACTCAACCACAACTAATGAAAAACTGTTTTTT CASSYSTTTNEKLFF
. TRBJ1-2 . TRBV20-1 TGCAGTGCCCTCCCTGACAGGTCCTATGGCTACACCTTC CSALPDRSYGYTF
. TRBJ2-3 . TRBV30 TGTGCCTGGATGACTGGAGTAGGGGATACGCAGTATTTT CAWMTGVGDTQYF
. TRBJ2-7 . TRBV5-4 TGTGCCAGCCGCGATCTAGAAGACTACGAGCAGTACTTC CASRDLEDYEQYF
. TRBJ1-3 . TRBV11-3 TGTGCCAGCACCTCGCCTCGGACCCTCTCTGGAAACACCATATATTTT CASTSPRTLSGNTIYF
. TRBJ2-2 few TRBV19 TGTGCCAGTACCCCGAGGCCCGGGGAGCTGTTTTTT CASTPRPGELFF
. TRBJ2-1 . TRBV30 TGTGCCTGGTTCGGGGGCAATAAGCAGTTCTTC CAWFGGNKQFF
TRBD1 TRBJ2-5 . TRBV6-5 TGTGCCAGCAGTTGGGCGGGGGACAGGGGTTTGCAAGAGACCCAGTACTTC CASSWAGDRGLQETQYF
. TRBJ1-1 . TRBV6-5 TGTGCCACCTGGGAGGGACACACTGAAGCTTTCTTT CATWEGHTEAFF
. TRBJ2-3 medium-sized TRBV29-1 TGCAGCGTGGTGAGGGACACAGATACGCAGTATTTT CSVVRDTDTQYF
. TRBJ2-1 . TRBV12-3/TRBV12-4 TGTGCCAGCAGGGGGGCGGGCTCCCGAAATGAGCAGTTCTTC CASRGAGSRNEQFF
. TRBJ2-7 . TRBV5-6 TGTGCCAGCAGCTTGGAGACTGACTCCTACGAGCAGTACTTC CASSLETDSYEQYF
. TRBJ2-1 . TRBV6-1 TGTGCCAGCAGTGAACAAGAGACCACCCCCTACAATGAGCAGTTCTTC CASSEQETTPYNEQFF
TRBD2 TRBJ2-3 . TRBV6-2/TRBV6-3 TGTGCCAGCAGTTACACGGGACTAGCGGGAGAAGATACGCAGTATTTT CASSYTGLAGEDTQYF
TRBD2 TRBJ2-7 few TRBV27 TGTGCCAGCAGTATAGCTAGCGGGAGGGCTATCAACGAGCAGTACTTC CASSIASGRAINEQYF
TRBD1 TRBJ2-7 . TRBV12-3/TRBV12-4 TGTGCCAGCAGCCCCCCTCAGGGGGCCGCCTACGAGCAGTACTTC CASSPPQGAAYEQYF
. TRBJ2-7 . TRBV7-2 TGTGCCAGCAGCTTAGCGGGGCGGGACGAGCAGTACTTC CASSLAGRDEQYF
TRBD1 TRBJ1-2 . TRBV27 TGTGCCAGCAGTTTATCGGACAGGCTCTATGGCTACACCTTC CASSLSDRLYGYTF